This T cell receptor (beta chain) stems from a study of T cell responses to AZD1222 COVID-19 vaccine. Findings of the study overall: All repertoire sampling was performed exclusively after the peak T cell response. Spike was spanned by vaccine-associated CD4 TCRs, which were dominant at 160-218 and 743-854.

CDR1 and CDR2 from the germline V gene are SGHKS and YYEKEE (reference sequence). V shed 0 bases and J shed 6 bases, with 7 bases lying between them. This CDR3 region has 13 residues. Comments on this clone: Its antigen is unknown.

The protocol was immunoSEQ multiplex PCR, while the TCRdb copy is restricted to in-frame clones and leaves out a portion. The table includes 65,000 to 95,000 clones, over 75% detected once. The source is an adult in good health. The chain uses TRBV5-5 and TRBJ2-1; no firm D call. Sequencing was performed on peripheral blood, taken on day 0 of AZD1222 vaccination. CDR3 sequence: CASSLVASNEQFF. The CDR3 DNA sequence: TGTGCCAGCAGCTTGGTTGCCAGCAATGAGCAGTTCTTC.